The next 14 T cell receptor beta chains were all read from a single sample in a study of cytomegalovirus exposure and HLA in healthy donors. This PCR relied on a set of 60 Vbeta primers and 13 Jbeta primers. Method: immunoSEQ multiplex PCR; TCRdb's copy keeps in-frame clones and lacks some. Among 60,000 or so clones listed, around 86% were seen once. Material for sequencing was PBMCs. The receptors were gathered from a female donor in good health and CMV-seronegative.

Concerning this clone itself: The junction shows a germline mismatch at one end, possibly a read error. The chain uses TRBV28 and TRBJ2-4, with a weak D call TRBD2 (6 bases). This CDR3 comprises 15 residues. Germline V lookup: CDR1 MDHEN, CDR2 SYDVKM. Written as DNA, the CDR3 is TGTGCCAGCATCGTCAGACGGGGAGGCAAAAACAGTCAGTACTTC. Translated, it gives CASIVRRGGKNSQYF.

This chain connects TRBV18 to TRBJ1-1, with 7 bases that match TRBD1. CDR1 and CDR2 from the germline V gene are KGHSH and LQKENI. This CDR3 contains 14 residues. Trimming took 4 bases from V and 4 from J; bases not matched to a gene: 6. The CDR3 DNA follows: TGTGCCAGCTCACAGGGAACAGGGGTCACTGAAGCTTTCTTT. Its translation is CASSQGTGVTEAFF.

CDR3 sequence (DNA): TGTGCCAGCACCCCCCAGAGGTCTAGCGGGGGGGCAGAAGAGACCCAGTACTTC. It translates to CASTPQRSSGGAEETQYF. The chain recombines TRBV11-2 with TRBJ2-5; 12 bases agree with TRBD2. The CDR3 runs 18 residues. The ends lost 7 bases at V and 3 bases at J; junction bases unmatched: 15. Germline V gene sequence: CDR1 SGHAT, CDR2 FQNNGV.

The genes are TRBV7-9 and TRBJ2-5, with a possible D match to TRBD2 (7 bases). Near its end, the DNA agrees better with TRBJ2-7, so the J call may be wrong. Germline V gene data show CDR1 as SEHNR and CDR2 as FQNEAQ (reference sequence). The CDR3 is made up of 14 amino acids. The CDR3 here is CASSAEGGDYEQYF. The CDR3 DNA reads TGTGCCAGCAGCGCCGAAGGGGGGGACTACGAGCAGTACTTC.

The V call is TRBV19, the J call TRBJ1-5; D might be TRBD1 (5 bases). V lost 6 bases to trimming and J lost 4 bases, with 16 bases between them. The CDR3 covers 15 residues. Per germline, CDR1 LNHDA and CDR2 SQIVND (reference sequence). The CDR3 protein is CASRVKGRRNQPQHF. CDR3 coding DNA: TGTGCCAGTAGGGTTAAGGGGCGCCGGAATCAGCCCCAGCATTTT.

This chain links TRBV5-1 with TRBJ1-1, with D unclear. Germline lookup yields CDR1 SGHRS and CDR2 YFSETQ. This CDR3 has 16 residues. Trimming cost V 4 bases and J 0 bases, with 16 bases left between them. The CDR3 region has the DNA TGCGCCAGCAGCGCAAACCCAGGTTTCATGAACACTGAAGCTTTCTTT. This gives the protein CASSANPGFMNTEAFF.

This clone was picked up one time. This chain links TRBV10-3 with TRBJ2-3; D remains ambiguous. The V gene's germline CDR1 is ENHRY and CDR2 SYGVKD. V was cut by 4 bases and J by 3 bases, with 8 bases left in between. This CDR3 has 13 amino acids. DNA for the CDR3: TGTGCCATCAGTGCACCTAGGACAGATACGCAGTATTTT. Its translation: CAISAPRTDTQYF.

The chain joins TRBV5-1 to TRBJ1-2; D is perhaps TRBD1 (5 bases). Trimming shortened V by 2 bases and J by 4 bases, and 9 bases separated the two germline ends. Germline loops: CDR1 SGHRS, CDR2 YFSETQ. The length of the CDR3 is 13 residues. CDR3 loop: CASSFQGSYGYTF. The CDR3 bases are TGCGCCAGCAGCTTTCAGGGCTCCTATGGCTACACCTTC.

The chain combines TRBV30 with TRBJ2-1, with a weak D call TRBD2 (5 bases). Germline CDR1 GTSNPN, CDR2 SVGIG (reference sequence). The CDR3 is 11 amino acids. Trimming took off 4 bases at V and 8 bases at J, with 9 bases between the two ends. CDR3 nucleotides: TGTGCCTGGACGGGGATGTATGAGCAGTTCTTC. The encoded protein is CAWTGMYEQFF.

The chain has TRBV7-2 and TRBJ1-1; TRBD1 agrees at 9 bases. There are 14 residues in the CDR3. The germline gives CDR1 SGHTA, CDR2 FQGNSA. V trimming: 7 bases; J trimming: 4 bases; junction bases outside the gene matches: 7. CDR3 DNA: TGTGCCAGCACAGAACAGGGGGCGAGCACTGAAGCTTTCTTT. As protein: CASTEQGASTEAFF.

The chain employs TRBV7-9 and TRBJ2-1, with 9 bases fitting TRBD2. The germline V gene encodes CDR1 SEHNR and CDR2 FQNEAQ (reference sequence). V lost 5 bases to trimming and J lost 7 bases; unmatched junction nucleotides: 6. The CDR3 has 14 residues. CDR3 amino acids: CASSQTSGINEQFF. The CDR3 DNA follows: TGTGCCAGCAGCCAGACTAGCGGCATAAATGAGCAGTTCTTC.

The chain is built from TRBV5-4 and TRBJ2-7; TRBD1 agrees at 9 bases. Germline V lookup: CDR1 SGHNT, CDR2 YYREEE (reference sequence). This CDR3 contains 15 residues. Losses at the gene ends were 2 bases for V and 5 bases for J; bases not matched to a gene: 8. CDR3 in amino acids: CASSFPGQGADEQYF. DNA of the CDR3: TGTGCCAGCAGCTTCCCGGGACAGGGCGCCGACGAGCAGTACTTC.

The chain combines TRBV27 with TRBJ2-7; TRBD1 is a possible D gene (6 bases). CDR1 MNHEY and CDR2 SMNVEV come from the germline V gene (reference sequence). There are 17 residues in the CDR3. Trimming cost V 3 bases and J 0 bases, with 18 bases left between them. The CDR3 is CASSFSIGDKDSYEQYF. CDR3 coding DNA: TGTGCCAGCAGTTTTTCCATTGGGGACAAAGACTCCTACGAGCAGTACTTC.

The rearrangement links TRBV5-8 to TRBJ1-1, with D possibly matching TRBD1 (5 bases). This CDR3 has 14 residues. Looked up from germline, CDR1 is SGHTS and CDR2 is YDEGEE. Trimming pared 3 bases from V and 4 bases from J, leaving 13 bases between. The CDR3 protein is CASSYDRRGTEAFF. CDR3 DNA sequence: TGTGCCAGCAGCTACGATCGGAGGGGCACTGAAGCTTTCTTT. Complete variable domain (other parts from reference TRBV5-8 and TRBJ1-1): EAGVTQSPTHLIKTRGQQATLRCSPISGHTSVYWYQQALGLGLQFLLWYDEGEERNRGNFPPRFSGRQFPNYSSELNVNALELEDSALYLCASSYDRRGTEAFFGQGTRLTVV.